Each of the 27 T cell receptor beta chains below was sequenced from the same sample in a study of T cell responses to AZD1222 COVID-19 vaccine. TCRdb keeps only in-frame clones here, not all; method: immunoSEQ multiplex PCR. This sample yields some 130,000 clones, of which 80% to 95% are seen a single time; approximately 7% belongs to the top ten. The material was peripheral blood, obtained 28 days after the second AZD1222 dose. The receptors were sampled from an adult who received the AZD1222 COVID-19 vaccine.

The chain couples TRBV5-4 to TRBJ1-2; 8 bases align to TRBD1. The germline CDR1 and CDR2 sequences are SGHNT and YYREEE (reference sequence). The CDR3 contains 15 residues. Trimming removed 4 bases from V and 2 bases from J; junction bases left unmatched: 7. The CDR3: CASSPGQGPNYGYTF. CDR3 sequence (DNA): TGTGCCAGCAGCCCTGGACAGGGCCCGAACTATGGCTACACCTTC.

The V call is TRBV30, the J call TRBJ2-2; D not certain. This CDR3 has 12 amino acids. Between the trimmed V and J ends, which lost 2 bases and 6 bases, there was a span of 7 bases. Germline values: CDR1 GTSNPN, CDR2 SVGIG (reference sequence). This chain's CDR3 is CAWSYSPGELFF. The CDR3 DNA reads as TGTGCCTGGAGTTATAGTCCCGGGGAGCTGTTTTTT.

This clone was detected once. V gene TRBV6-5 combines with J gene TRBJ1-1; possible D gene TRBD1, 6 bases. Germline values: CDR1 MNHEY, CDR2 SVGAGI. Trimming took off 7 bases at V and 2 bases at J, with 8 bases between the two ends. CDR3 size: 12 residues. Written as DNA, the CDR3 is TGTGCCAGCAAGGACAGCAACACTGAAGCTTTCTTT. This codes for CASKDSNTEAFF.

This chain joins TRBV7-8 and TRBJ2-1; the match to TRBD2 covers 9 bases. After removal of 7 bases from V and 9 bases from J, the junction contained 7 bases not matched to a gene. The CDR3 length is 13 residues. Germline loops: CDR1 SGHVS, CDR2 FQNEAQ. In DNA, the CDR3 is TGTGCCAGCAAAGCGGGGGGCAGTGGTGAGCAGTTCTTC. This codes for CASKAGGSGEQFF.

J is TRBJ2-7 and V is TRBV2; 7 bases agree with TRBD1. V gave up 5 bases and J gave up 3 bases; unmatched junction bases: 10. The CDR3 runs to 15 residues. CDR1 SNHLY and CDR2 FYNNEI come from the germline V gene. The CDR3 sequence: CASSTRDRTRYEQYF. The CDR3 nucleotides read TGTGCCAGCAGTACTCGGGACAGAACTCGCTACGAGCAGTACTTC.

V and J are TRBV5-1 and TRBJ1-6; possibly TRBD1 for D (5 bases). Trimming removed 3 bases from V and 3 bases from J, with 16 bases in between. Germline assignment: CDR1 SGHRS and CDR2 YFSETQ. The CDR3 is made up of 17 amino acids. The CDR3 DNA is TGCGCCAGCAGCTCGAATAGCGGGGGACTCTATAATTCACCCCTCCACTTT. Translation: CASSSNSGGLYNSPLHF.

The rearrangement links TRBV12-3 or TRBV12-4 to TRBJ1-1; tentative D call: TRBD1 (6 bases). The germline V and J ends were trimmed by 6 bases and 3 bases, with 11 bases remaining between them. The CDR3 consists of 13 residues. The CDR3 is CASRGDRYTEAFF. Here the CDR3 DNA reads TGTGCCAGCAGGGGAGACAGGTACACTGAAGCTTTCTTT.

The chain links TRBV9 to TRBJ2-7; D is ambiguous. The CDR3 extends over 12 amino acids. The ends were cut back, 2 bases at V and 4 bases at J, with 7 bases in the middle. CDR1 is SGDLS and CDR2 is YYNGEE in the germline V gene. CDR3 amino acids: CASSVNQYEQYF. CDR3 coding DNA: TGTGCCAGCAGCGTCAACCAGTACGAGCAGTACTTC.

This sequence joins TRBV5-1 and TRBJ1-2; no firm D call. V was shortened by 1 base and J by 4 bases, with 17 bases between the two germline ends. The CDR3 contains 16 residues. CDR1 and CDR2 (germline): SGHRS, YFSETQ. The CDR3 DNA reads as TGCGCCAGCAGCTTGACTGAATGGACCGCGGGCTATGGCTACACCTTC. Protein sequence: CASSLTEWTAGYGYTF.

This clone occurred a few times. The rearrangement links TRBV6-5 to TRBJ2-5; D is possibly TRBD1 (7 bases). Between the trimmed V and J ends, which lost 8 bases and 5 bases, there was a span of 18 bases. CDR1 MNHEY and CDR2 SVGAGI come from the germline V gene. The CDR3 consists of 14 residues. The CDR3 DNA sequence: TGTGCCAGCGGTCCCAGGGGGGAAGCGGAGACCCAGTACTTC. It translates to CASGPRGEAETQYF.

This chain uses TRBV3-1 (or the pseudogene TRBV3-2) with TRBJ2-7, with 7 bases identical to TRBD2. J lost 6 bases, V lost 1 base, and 18 bases had no gene match. This CDR3 comprises 18 residues. Germline CDR1 and CDR2: LGHDT and YNNKEL (reference sequence). The chain's CDR3 is CASSQVSWLRESFGEQYF. The CDR3 DNA sequence: TGTGCCAGCAGCCAAGTGTCTTGGCTGCGGGAGTCCTTCGGCGAGCAGTACTTC.

The V call is TRBV11-3, the J call TRBJ2-1; 7 positions agree with TRBD1. CDR1 SGHNT and CDR2 YENEEA come from the germline V gene. After removal of 6 bases from V and 8 bases from J, the junction contained 16 bases not matched to a gene. The CDR3 spans 16 residues. The CDR3 nucleotides are TGTGCCAGCAGGGGGCTGGTGACAGGGAGTTCGCATGAGCAGTTCTTC. It specifies CASRGLVTGSSHEQFF.

This clone was found once. This chain joins TRBV4-1 and TRBJ2-2; maybe TRBD2 (6 bases). The CDR3 is 15 residues long. V gave up 7 bases and J gave up 10 bases, with 22 bases separating them. The V gene's germline CDR1 is MGHRA and CDR2 YSYEKL. CDR3 sequence reads: CASKEGMRRFTELFF. The CDR3 DNA reads as TGCGCCAGCAAGGAGGGAATGCGAAGGTTTACGGAGCTGTTTTTT.

The chain employs TRBV4-1 and TRBJ2-7; possible D gene TRBD1, 5 bases. The V gene lost 5 bases and the J gene lost 2 bases, with 10 bases spanning the gap. Germline CDR1 reads MGHRA; CDR2 reads YSYEKL. This CDR3 region has 13 residues. The CDR3 here is CASSDSYTYEQYF. CDR3 bases: TGCGCCAGCAGCGACAGCTATACCTACGAGCAGTACTTC.

This clone was counted a single time. The chain carries TRBV5-1 and TRBJ1-5; 7 nucleotides line up with TRBD1. CDR1 SGHRS and CDR2 YFSETQ come from the germline V gene. J lost 7 bases, V lost 5 bases, and 15 bases had no gene match. The CDR3 runs 16 residues. The CDR3: CASRSETRQGEQPQHF. In DNA, the CDR3 is TGCGCCAGCAGATCTGAGACGCGGCAGGGGGAACAGCCCCAGCATTTT.

V usage is TRBV16 and J usage is TRBJ2-6; D perhaps matches TRBD2 (5 bases). The CDR3 sequence is 15 residues long. V was cut by 0 bases and J by 2 bases, with 5 bases left in between. Germline V gives CDR1 KGHSY, CDR2 FQNENV. The CDR3, as DNA: TGTGCCAGCAGCCAATCCGGGGCTGGGGCCAACGTCCTGACTTTC. The encoded protein is CASSQSGAGANVLTF.

J is TRBJ1-5 and V is TRBV5-6, with D hard to call. This CDR3 has 17 amino acids. CDR1 and CDR2 from the germline V gene are SGHDT and YYEEEE. The V end was cut by 3 bases, the J end by 4 bases, with 20 bases between. CDR3 DNA: TGTGCCAGCAGCTCGTCCGGGGTGCAAAGTTGGAATCAGCCCCAGCATTTT. Translation gives CASSSSGVQSWNQPQHF.

This chain connects TRBV5-1 to TRBJ1-1; 10 nucleotides line up with TRBD1. From germline, CDR1 is SGHRS and CDR2 YFSETQ. With 4 bases clipped from V and 0 bases from J, the junction kept 9 bases outside the gene matches. The CDR3 loop spans 17 amino acids. The CDR3 DNA is TGCGCCAGCAGCCGGGCGGGACAGGGGCCTATGAACACTGAAGCTTTCTTT. As protein: CASSRAGQGPMNTEAFF. Full variable domain (outside the CDR3, taken from reference TRBV5-1 and TRBJ1-1): KAGVTQTPRYLIKTRGQQVTLSCSPISGHRSVSWYQQTPGQGLQFLFEYFSETQRNKGNFPGRFSGRQFSNSRSEMNVSTLELGDSALYLCASSRAGQGPMNTEAFFGQGTRLTVV.

V is TRBV4-2 and J is TRBJ1-2, with D unresolved. This CDR3 is built from 14 residues. The V gene's germline CDR1 is LGHNA and CDR2 YNFKEQ. Trimming pared 2 bases from V and 2 bases from J, leaving 9 bases between. CDR3 in DNA: TGTGCCAGCAGCCAACCTCAGTTGAACTATGGCTACACCTTC. Its protein is CASSQPQLNYGYTF.

The V and J genes are TRBV7-2 and TRBJ2-2; D uncertain. CDR3 size: 13 residues. V gave up 4 bases and J gave up 9 bases, with 12 bases separating them. CDR1 and CDR2 from the germline V gene are SGHTA and FQGNSA. DNA of the CDR3: TGTGCCAGCAGCTCCGGTCTCACGAGGGAGCTGTTTTTT. Protein product: CASSSGLTRELFF.

The chain is built from TRBV30 and TRBJ1-5; tentatively, D is TRBD1 (6 bases). The V gene's germline CDR1 is GTSNPN and CDR2 SVGIG (reference sequence). Trimming removed 0 bases from V and 6 bases from J, with 15 bases in between. This CDR3 is 15 amino acids long. CDR3 protein: CAWSVLGGAGQPQHF. CDR3 nucleotides: TGTGCCTGGAGTGTACTAGGGGGGGCGGGTCAGCCCCAGCATTTT.

The chain uses TRBV6-6 and TRBJ2-5; D remains unclear. The V end was cut by 0 bases, the J end by 3 bases, with 8 bases between. CDR1 is MNHNY, CDR2 SVGAGI, per germline (reference sequence). The CDR3 spans 14 residues. CDR3 amino acids: CASSYSSVEETQYF. The CDR3 DNA reads TGTGCCAGCAGTTACTCGAGTGTGGAAGAGACCCAGTACTTC.

This chain connects TRBV2 to TRBJ1-6; 9 bases match TRBD1. The CDR3 is made up of 13 amino acids. The V and J ends lost 9 bases and 7 bases, in that order; junction bases with no gene match: 4. Germline CDR1 SNHLY, CDR2 FYNNEI. CDR3 DNA: TGTGCCAGAACCGGGACAGGGAATTCACCCCTCCACTTT. It specifies CARTGTGNSPLHF.

To note about this clone: Other nucleotide sequences in the sample specify the same CDR3. This rearrangement joins TRBV6-5 to TRBJ1-5; a weak D match, TRBD1 (6 bases). CDR1 and CDR2 (germline): MNHEY, SVGAGI. V lost 3 bases, J lost 4 bases, and 7 bases lay in between. The CDR3 consists of 13 residues. The CDR3: CASSYRGNQPQHF. In DNA, the CDR3 is TGTGCCAGCAGTTATAGGGGGAATCAGCCCCAGCATTTT.

The chain recombines TRBV9 with TRBJ2-4; maybe TRBD1 (5 bases). Per the germline V gene, CDR1 is SGDLS and CDR2 is YYNGEE. This CDR3 has 16 residues. The ends were cut back, 2 bases at V and 8 bases at J, with 20 bases in the middle. CDR3 coding DNA: TGTGCCAGCAGCGTCGACGCTAGGGGTATATGGGACATTCAGTACTTC. Its protein is CASSVDARGIWDIQYF.

The gene calls are TRBV4-2 and TRBJ2-7; TRBD1 matches 9 bases. V trimming: 4 bases; J trimming: 5 bases; junction bases outside the gene matches: 6. Germline CDR1 is LGHNA and CDR2 is YNFKEQ. The CDR3 is 14 residues long. This CDR3 is CASSPAWTGDEQYF. Here the CDR3 DNA reads TGTGCCAGCAGCCCGGCGTGGACAGGGGACGAGCAGTACTTC.

This clone has a single count. CDR3 nucleotide sequence: TGTGCCAGCAGCTTCACTAGCGGGGTCACAGATACGCAGTATTTT. As protein: CASSFTSGVTDTQYF. This chain connects TRBV11-3 to TRBJ2-3, with TRBD2 identical over 10 bases. Germline values: CDR1 SGHNT, CDR2 YENEEA. CDR3 size: 15 residues. J gave up 2 bases and V 3 bases, and 2 bases lay outside the gene matches. Complete variable domain (other parts from reference TRBV11-3 and TRBJ2-3): EAGVVQSPRYKIIEKKQPVAFWCNPISGHNTLYWYLQNLGQGPELLIRYENEEAVDDSQLPKDRFSAERLKGVDSTLKIQPAELGDSAVYLCASSFTSGVTDTQYFGPGTRLTVL.